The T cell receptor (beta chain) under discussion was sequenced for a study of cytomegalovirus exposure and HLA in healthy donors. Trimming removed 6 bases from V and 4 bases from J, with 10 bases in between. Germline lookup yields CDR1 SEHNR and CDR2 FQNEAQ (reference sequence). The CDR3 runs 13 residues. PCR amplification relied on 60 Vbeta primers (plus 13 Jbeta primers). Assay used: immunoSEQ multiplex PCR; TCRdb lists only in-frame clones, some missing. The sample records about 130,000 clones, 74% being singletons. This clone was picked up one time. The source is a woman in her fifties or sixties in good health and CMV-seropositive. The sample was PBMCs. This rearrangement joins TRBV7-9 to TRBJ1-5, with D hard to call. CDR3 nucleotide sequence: TGTGCCAGCAGTCCAAGCGGTAATCAGCCCCAGCATTTT. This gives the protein CASSPSGNQPQHF.